The clone carrying this TCR beta chain has at least ten counts. It was RNA transcripts that yielded the amplified TCR beta CDR3 regions. A set of HTBI primers served as the primers for a first-round RT-PCR of the TCR CDR3. TCRdb re-derived calls from the multiplex PCR reads in MiXCR, one entry per CDR3 protein. The sample carries roughly 750,000 distinct CDR3 sequences, roughly 15% recorded once. This specimen comes from a study of T cells in Graves' hyperthyroidism and ophthalmopathy. Trimming pared 4 bases from V and 3 bases from J, leaving 13 bases between. Germline values: CDR1 MNHEY, CDR2 SMNVEV (reference sequence). The CDR3 runs 14 residues.

The sample taken for sequencing was blood. The gene calls are TRBV27 and TRBJ2-7; a weak D match, TRBD1 (6 bases). The TCR originated in a man aged 18 to 29 with Graves' hyperthyroidism. The CDR3 protein is CASSSRDTVYEQYF. CDR3 in DNA: TGTGCCAGCAGTTCCCGGGACACCGTCTACGAGCAGTACTTC.